This T cell receptor (beta chain) was captured by sequencing in a study of CDR3 diversity in severe acne. TCRdb re-called the PCR reads through MiXCR, storing one row per CDR3 protein. The sample has approximately 84,000 distinct CDR3 sequences, approximately 51% seen once. CDR3 length: 14 amino acids. J gave up 1 base and V 7 bases, and 7 bases lay outside the gene matches. This clonotype has a count of ten or more. The rearrangement joins TRBV12-3 or TRBV12-4 to TRBJ2-7; TRBD1 matches at 7 bases. The sample comprised blood. This receptor was obtained from a male donor in good health, without acne. CDR3 bases: TGTGCCAGCACCGTCGGACAGGTTTCCTACGAGCAGTACTTC. Amino acid sequence: CASTVGQVSYEQYF.